This TCR beta chain is drawn from a study of T cell responses to AZD1222 COVID-19 vaccine. The method was immunoSEQ multiplex PCR; TCRdb's version includes in-frame clones alone and lacks a portion of them. The sample yields about 120,000 clones, about 90% seen once. This CDR3 region has 12 residues. V dropped 2 bases and J dropped 2 bases, with 6 bases sitting between them. The germline gives CDR1 GTSNPN, CDR2 SVGIG (reference sequence). The TCR was taken from an adult in good health. The chain recombines TRBV30 with TRBJ1-2; D is perhaps TRBD1 (6 bases). The sequences come from peripheral blood, collected on day 0 of AZD1222 vaccination. In nucleotides, the CDR3 is TGTGCCTGGAGTACAGGGAACTATGGCTACACCTTC. As protein: CAWSTGNYGYTF.